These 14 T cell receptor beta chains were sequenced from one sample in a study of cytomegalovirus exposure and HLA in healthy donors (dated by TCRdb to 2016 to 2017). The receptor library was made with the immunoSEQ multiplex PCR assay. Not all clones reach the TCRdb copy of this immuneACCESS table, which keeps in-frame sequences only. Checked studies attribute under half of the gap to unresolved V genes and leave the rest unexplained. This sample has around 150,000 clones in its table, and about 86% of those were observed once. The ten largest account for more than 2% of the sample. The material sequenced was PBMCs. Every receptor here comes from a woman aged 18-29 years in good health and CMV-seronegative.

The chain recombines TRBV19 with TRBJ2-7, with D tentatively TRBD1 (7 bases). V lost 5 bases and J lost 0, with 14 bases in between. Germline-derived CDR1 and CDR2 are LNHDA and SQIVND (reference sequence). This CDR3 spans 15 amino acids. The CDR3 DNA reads TGTGCCAGTAGTGTACTCAGGGGGGCCTCCTACGAGCAGTACTTC. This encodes CASSVLRGASYEQYF.

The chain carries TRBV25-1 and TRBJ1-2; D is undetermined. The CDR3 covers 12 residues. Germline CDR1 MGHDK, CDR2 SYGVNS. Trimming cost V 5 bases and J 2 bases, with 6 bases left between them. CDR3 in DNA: TGTGCCAGCAGTAAACAGAACTATGGCTACACCTTC. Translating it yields CASSKQNYGYTF.

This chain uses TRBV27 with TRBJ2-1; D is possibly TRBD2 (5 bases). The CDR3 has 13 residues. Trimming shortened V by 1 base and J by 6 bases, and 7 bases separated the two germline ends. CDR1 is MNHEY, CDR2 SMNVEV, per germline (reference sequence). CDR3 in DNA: TGTGCCAGCAGTTTATTAGGGAGCAATGAGCAGTTCTTC. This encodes CASSLLGSNEQFF.

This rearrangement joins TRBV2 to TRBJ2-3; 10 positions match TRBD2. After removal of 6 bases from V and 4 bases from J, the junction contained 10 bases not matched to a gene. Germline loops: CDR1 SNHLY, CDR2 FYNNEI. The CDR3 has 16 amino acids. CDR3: CASRAPGTSEPDTQYF. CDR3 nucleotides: TGTGCCAGCAGGGCCCCCGGGACTAGCGAGCCAGATACGCAGTATTTT.

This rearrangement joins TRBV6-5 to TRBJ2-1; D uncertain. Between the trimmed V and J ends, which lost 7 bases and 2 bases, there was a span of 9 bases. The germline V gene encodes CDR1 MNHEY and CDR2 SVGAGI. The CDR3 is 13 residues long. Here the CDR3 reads CASTKSTYNEQFF. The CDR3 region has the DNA TGTGCCAGCACCAAATCAACCTACAATGAGCAGTTCTTC.

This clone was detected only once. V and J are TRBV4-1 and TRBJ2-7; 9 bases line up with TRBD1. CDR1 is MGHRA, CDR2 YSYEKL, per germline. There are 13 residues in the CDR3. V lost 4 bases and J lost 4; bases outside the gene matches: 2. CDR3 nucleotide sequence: TGCGCCAGCAGCCGAGGACAGGGGTACGAGCAGTACTTC. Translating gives CASSRGQGYEQYF.

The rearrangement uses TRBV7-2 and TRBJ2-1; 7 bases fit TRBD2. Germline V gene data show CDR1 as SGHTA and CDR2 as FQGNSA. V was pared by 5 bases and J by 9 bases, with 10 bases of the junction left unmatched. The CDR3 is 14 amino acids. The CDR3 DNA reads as TGTGCCAGCAGCGTCGGACTAGTTTCCCCTGAGCAGTTCTTC. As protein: CASSVGLVSPEQFF.

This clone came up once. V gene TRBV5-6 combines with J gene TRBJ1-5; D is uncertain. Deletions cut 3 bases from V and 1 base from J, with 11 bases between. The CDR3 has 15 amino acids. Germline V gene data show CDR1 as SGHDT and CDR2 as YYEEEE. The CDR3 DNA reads TGTGCCAGCAGCTCCTATTTCGGGAGCAATCAGCCCCAGCATTTT. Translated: CASSSYFGSNQPQHF.

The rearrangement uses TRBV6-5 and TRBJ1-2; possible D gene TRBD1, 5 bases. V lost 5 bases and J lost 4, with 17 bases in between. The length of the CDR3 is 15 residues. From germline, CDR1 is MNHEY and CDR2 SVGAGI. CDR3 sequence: CASSRGREAPYGYTF. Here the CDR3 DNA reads TGTGCCAGCAGTAGGGGCCGGGAGGCCCCCTATGGCTACACCTTC.

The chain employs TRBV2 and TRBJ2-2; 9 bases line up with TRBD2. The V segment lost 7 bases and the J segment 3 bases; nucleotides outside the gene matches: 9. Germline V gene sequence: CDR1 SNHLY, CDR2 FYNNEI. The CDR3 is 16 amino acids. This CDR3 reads CASKEETSGYTGELFF. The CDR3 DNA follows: TGTGCCAGCAAGGAGGAGACTAGCGGTTACACCGGGGAGCTGTTTTTT.

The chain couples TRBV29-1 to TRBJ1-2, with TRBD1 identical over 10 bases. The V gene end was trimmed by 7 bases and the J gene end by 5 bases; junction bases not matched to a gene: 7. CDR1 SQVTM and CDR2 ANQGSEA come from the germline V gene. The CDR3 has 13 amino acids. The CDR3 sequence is CSGGQGVGYGYTF. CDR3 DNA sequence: TGCAGCGGAGGACAGGGGGTTGGATATGGCTACACCTTC.

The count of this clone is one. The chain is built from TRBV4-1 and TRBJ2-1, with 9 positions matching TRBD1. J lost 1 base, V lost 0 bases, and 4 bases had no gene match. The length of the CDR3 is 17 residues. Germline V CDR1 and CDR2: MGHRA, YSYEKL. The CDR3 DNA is TGCGCCAGCAGCCAAGAATTCGGGACAGGGTCCTACAATGAGCAGTTCTTC. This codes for CASSQEFGTGSYNEQFF.

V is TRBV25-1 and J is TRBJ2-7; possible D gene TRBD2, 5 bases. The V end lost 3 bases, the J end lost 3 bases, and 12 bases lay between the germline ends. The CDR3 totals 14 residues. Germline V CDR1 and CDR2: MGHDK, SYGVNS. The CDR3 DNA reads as TGTGCCAGCAGTGATTGGGGAGAACACTACGAGCAGTACTTC. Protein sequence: CASSDWGEHYEQYF.

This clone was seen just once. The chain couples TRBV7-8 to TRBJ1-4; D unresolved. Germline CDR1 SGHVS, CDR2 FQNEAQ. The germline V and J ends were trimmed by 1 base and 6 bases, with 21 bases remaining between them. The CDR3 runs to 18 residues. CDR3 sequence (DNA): TGTGCCAGCAGCTTAGGGTGGTTCGGGGAAAGGGAGGATGAAAAACTGTTTTTT. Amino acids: CASSLGWFGEREDEKLFF.